These 14 T cell receptor beta chains share one sample of origin, sequenced in a study of cytomegalovirus exposure and HLA in healthy donors. Sequencing used immunoSEQ multiplex PCR; TCRdb keeps in-frame clones, though not all of them. Of about 180,000 clones listed, around nine tenths are singletons. Sequenced material: PBMCs. These receptors were obtained from a young man in good health and CMV-seropositive.

The chain uses TRBV19 and TRBJ2-1; the D gene is possibly TRBD1 (5 bases). V shed 3 bases and J shed 7 bases, with 10 bases lying between them. The CDR3 covers 13 residues. Germline CDR1 and CDR2: LNHDA and SQIVND (reference sequence). CDR3 amino acids: CASSMSQGNEQFF. For the CDR3, the DNA is TGTGCCAGTAGTATGTCGCAGGGAAATGAGCAGTTCTTC.

CDR3 bases: TGTGCCAGCAGGGGAGAGAACATCGTCCAAGAGACCCAGTACTTC. Translated, it gives CASRGENIVQETQYF. The J gene is TRBJ2-5, the V gene TRBV2; D perhaps matches TRBD2 (5 bases). Germline-derived CDR1 and CDR2 are SNHLY and FYNNEI. This CDR3 has 15 residues. V was shortened by 6 bases and J by 1 base, with 15 bases between the two germline ends.

The genes are TRBV6-4 and TRBJ2-3; 10 nucleotides agree with TRBD2. CDR3 length: 16 amino acids. Germline CDR1 MRHNA, CDR2 SNTAGT. V was pared by 0 bases and J by 4 bases, with 4 bases of the junction left unmatched. CDR3 residues: CASSDSVAGGADTQYF. The DNA of the CDR3 is TGTGCCAGCAGTGACTCAGTAGCGGGGGGTGCAGATACGCAGTATTTT.

The V gene is TRBV9, the J gene TRBJ2-2; possible D gene TRBD2, 5 bases. The CDR3 runs 14 residues. Germline V gene data show CDR1 as SGDLS and CDR2 as YYNGEE. Trimming removed 0 bases from V and 7 bases from J, with 10 bases in between. The CDR3 loop reads CASSVAGSGGELFF. CDR3 coding DNA: TGTGCCAGCAGCGTAGCGGGGAGTGGCGGGGAGCTGTTTTTT.

V is TRBV4-2 and J is TRBJ2-2, with unresolved D. CDR1 LGHNA and CDR2 YNFKEQ come from the germline V gene. The CDR3 extends over 16 amino acids. The V end was cut by 2 bases, the J end by 4 bases, with 14 bases between. The CDR3 nucleotides are TGTGCCAGCAGCCAACGAAATCAGGTCCTCACCGGGGAGCTGTTTTTT. Residues: CASSQRNQVLTGELFF.

This chain's CDR3 is CASSQDRWGPRGYTF. The DNA for the CDR3 is TGTGCCAGCAGCCAAGATCGTTGGGGGCCGAGAGGCTACACCTTC. The J gene is TRBJ1-2, the V gene TRBV14; D may be TRBD1 (6 bases). This CDR3 region has 15 residues. The germline V gene encodes CDR1 SGHDN and CDR2 FVKESK. V was clipped by 0 bases and J by 8 bases, with 16 bases between them. The variable domain in full, with the rest retrieved from reference TRBV14 and TRBJ1-2, is EAGVTQFPSHSVIEKGQTVTLRCDPISGHDNLYWYRRVMGKEIKFLLHFVKESKQDESGMPNNRFLAERTGGTYSTLKVQPAELEDSGVYFCASSQDRWGPRGYTFGSGTRLTVV.

The gene calls are TRBV19 and TRBJ2-7; 7 bases fit TRBD2. V lost 7 bases and J lost 3; bases outside the gene matches: 9. From germline, CDR1 is LNHDA and CDR2 SQIVND (reference sequence). CDR3 size: 14 residues. The CDR3 sequence is CASKDASGIYEQYF. CDR3 in DNA: TGTGCCAGTAAAGATGCTAGCGGAATCTACGAGCAGTACTTC.

V and J are TRBV6-4 and TRBJ1-1; the D is unclear. The CDR3 totals 13 residues. CDR1 and CDR2 (germline): MRHNA, SNTAGT. Trimming stripped 5 bases from V and 7 bases from J, with 14 bases between. This CDR3 is CASSPRVGGEAFF. CDR3 bases: TGTGCCAGCAGTCCGAGAGTGGGAGGTGAAGCTTTCTTT.

This chain connects TRBV2 to TRBJ2-7, with D maybe TRBD2 (6 bases). The germline V and J ends were trimmed by 8 bases and 1 base, with 15 bases remaining between them. Germline V lookup: CDR1 SNHLY, CDR2 FYNNEI. CDR3 length equals 14 residues. CDR3: CASGRTADSYEQYF. As DNA, the CDR3 is TGTGCCAGCGGGAGGACGGCAGATTCCTACGAGCAGTACTTC.

This chain links TRBV4-1 with TRBJ1-2, with 8 bases fitting TRBD1. The trim removed 1 base at V and 7 bases at J, leaving 11 bases unmatched. This CDR3 is 16 amino acids long. The V gene's germline CDR1 is MGHRA and CDR2 YSYEKL. CDR3 protein: CASSQVVTGGFGGYTF. The CDR3 bases are TGCGCCAGCAGCCAAGTCGTCACAGGGGGGTTCGGTGGCTACACCTTC.

The gene calls are TRBV9 and TRBJ2-5, with D hard to call. The length of the CDR3 is 16 residues. Trimming shortened V by 0 bases and J by 1 base, and 13 bases separated the two germline ends. Germline-derived CDR1 and CDR2 are SGDLS and YYNGEE. CDR3 nucleotide sequence: TGTGCCAGCAGCGTAGAGGCAGGCCGGTTCCAAGAGACCCAGTACTTC. This sequence encodes CASSVEAGRFQETQYF.

This chain uses TRBV15 with TRBJ1-5; no definite D call. The V end lost 0 bases, the J end lost 0 bases, and 6 bases lay between the germline ends. Germline assignment: CDR1 LNHNV and CDR2 YYDKDF (reference sequence). This CDR3 spans 15 amino acids. The CDR3 is CATSREPSSNQPQHF. The CDR3 DNA reads TGTGCCACCAGCAGAGAGCCGAGTAGCAATCAGCCCCAGCATTTT.

The genes are TRBV11-2 and TRBJ1-2; D possibly corresponds to TRBD1 (5 bases). The CDR3 contains 15 residues. Deletions cut 5 bases from V and 3 bases from J, with 16 bases between. CDR1 and CDR2 from the germline V gene are SGHAT and FQNNGV. As DNA, the CDR3 is TGTGCCAGCAGCCCAACACGGGGGACCGACTATGGCTACACCTTC. Its translation is CASSPTRGTDYGYTF.

The V gene is TRBV7-2, the J gene TRBJ2-7; 16 nucleotides agree with TRBD2. Germline-derived CDR1 and CDR2 are SGHTA and FQGNSA. J was trimmed by 3 bases and V by 3 bases; bases with no gene match: 2. CDR3 length equals 16 residues. CDR3 loop: CASSFGTSGGVYEQYF. For the CDR3, the DNA is TGTGCCAGCAGCTTCGGGACTAGCGGGGGGGTCTACGAGCAGTACTTC.